This T cell receptor (beta chain) originates from a study of OX40 agonist ivuxolimab in advanced cancers. Study context: Under the entry rules, prior anti-PD-1, anti-PD-L1 or anti-CTLA-4 therapy was allowed, and 40% had some.

Comments on this clone: Its antigen is not identified.

Study-level results: Doses of 0.1 to 3.0 mg/kg were accompanied by clonal expansion of CD4+ and CD8+ blood T cells by week 6. A proportion of nonresponders additionally exhibited low normalized T-cell clonal expansion.

Sequenced by immunoSEQ multiplex PCR; TCRdb stores in-frame clones only, minus some. The repertoire holds approximately 68,000 clones, more than 75% seen once, with under 4.5% in the top ten. Germline V lookup: CDR1 KGHSH, CDR2 LQKENI. V lost 4 bases, J lost 0 bases, and 16 bases lay in between. The CDR3 totals 17 residues. This specimen was CD4+ or CD8+ T cells sorted from blood, taken in a trial of the OX40 agonist ivuxolimab. The gene calls are TRBV18 and TRBJ2-1; D gene unclear. This clonotype originated in an adult with an advanced solid tumor such as melanoma, head and neck, liver or kidney cancer. This CDR3 is CASSRFLLVSSYNEQFF. The CDR3 coding sequence is TGTGCCAGCTCACGTTTTCTGTTAGTAAGCTCCTACAATGAGCAGTTCTTC.